These 21 T cell receptor beta chains were sequenced from one sample in a study of T cell repertoires in cytomegalovirus infection. TCRdb fed the reads into MiXCR, producing one record per CDR3 protein. The sample lists 210,000 or so distinct CDR3 sequences; under 8.5% were seen once. The source material was PBMCs. The receptors shown here come from a human donor in good health (CMV status not recorded). Some clones in this sample may be carry-over from other donors' samples.

In this sample, this clonotype turned up many times. The J gene is TRBJ2-5, the V gene TRBV20-1; no firm D call. The V gene's germline CDR1 is DFQATT and CDR2 SNEGSKA (reference sequence). The CDR3 length is 12 residues. Between the trimmed V and J ends, which lost 5 bases and 0 bases, there was a span of 7 bases. CDR3 in DNA: TGCAGTGCTTCGGGTAACCAAGAGACCCAGTACTTC. The encoded protein is CSASGNQETQYF.

This clonotype was detected many times. The chain carries TRBV4-1 and TRBJ2-5; 11 bases align to TRBD1. CDR3 length: 16 amino acids. V shed 0 bases, J shed 3 bases, and the junction held 3 bases outside the gene matches. Germline V lookup: CDR1 MGHRA, CDR2 YSYEKL. The CDR3 DNA reads as TGCGCCAGCAGCCAAGAAGGACAGGGGGCGAAAGAGACCCAGTACTTC. Protein product: CASSQEGQGAKETQYF.

A remark on this clonotype: A much larger clone sits a single nucleotide away, making a read error possible. The final CDR3 position lacks the conserved phenylalanine or tryptophan, pointing to a likely read error. The chain combines TRBV7-2 with TRBJ2-1; tentative D call: TRBD1 (6 bases). Germline CDR1 reads SGHTA; CDR2 reads FQGNSA. The V end lost 5 bases, the J end lost 5 bases, and 13 bases lay between the germline ends. The CDR3 spans 14 residues. The CDR3 loop is CASSRRGYHNEQFI. In nucleotides, the CDR3 is TGTGCCAGCAGCCGTAGGGGGTACCACAATGAGCAGTTCATC.

The table lists this clonotype with many counts. The CDR3 bases are TGTGCCAGCTCACCAGCGGAGGTATACTACGAGCAGTACTTC. It specifies CASSPAEVYYEQYF. J is TRBJ2-7 and V is TRBV18, with D possibly being TRBD2 (5 bases). The CDR3 spans 14 residues. CDR1 and CDR2 from the germline V gene are KGHSH and LQKENI. V was pared by 2 bases and J by 3 bases, with 11 bases between.

This clonotype has a count of ten or more. V usage is TRBV28 and J usage is TRBJ2-5; D perhaps matches TRBD2 (6 bases). There are 14 residues in the CDR3. CDR1 and CDR2 from the germline V gene are MDHEN and SYDVKM. V lost 6 bases, J lost 1 base, and 12 bases lay in between. For the CDR3, the DNA is TGTGCCAGCAGCTTCCTGGGGGGCCAAGAGACCCAGTACTTC. Protein sequence: CASSFLGGQETQYF.

This clonotype has a count of ten or more. The chain carries TRBV14 and TRBJ2-7; D perhaps matches TRBD1 (6 bases). V was trimmed by 2 bases and J by 4 bases, leaving 12 bases between them. The CDR3 spans 14 residues. Germline CDR1 and CDR2: SGHDN and FVKESK. CDR3 coding DNA: TGTGCCAGCAGCCAACCAGGACAGACATACGAGCAGTACTTC. The encoded protein is CASSQPGQTYEQYF.

This clonotype occurred many times. The chain has TRBV5-1 and TRBJ2-5, with D possibly being TRBD2 (5 bases). Germline CDR1 and CDR2: SGHRS and YFSETQ. CDR3 length: 14 residues. V was shortened by 3 bases and J by 2 bases, with 11 bases between the two germline ends. In DNA, the CDR3 is TGCGCCAGCAGCTCAGGAGGACTGCAAGAGACCCAGTACTTC. This translates into CASSSGGLQETQYF.

This clonotype showed up many times. The rearrangement uses TRBV5-1 and TRBJ2-2, with D perhaps assigned TRBD1 or TRBD2 (5 bases each). The CDR3 is made up of 15 amino acids. The germline CDR1 and CDR2 sequences are SGHRS and YFSETQ. Trimming cost V 0 bases and J 6 bases, with 12 bases left between them. The CDR3 DNA follows: TGCGCCAGCAGCTTGGATGGGACCCGAGCCGGGGAGCTGTTTTTT. As protein: CASSLDGTRAGELFF.

There are many counts of this clonotype. V gene TRBV20-1 combines with J gene TRBJ1-1; TRBD1 agrees at 12 bases. V lost 1 base, J lost 11 bases, and 8 bases stayed unmatched. This CDR3 spans 14 amino acids. Germline values: CDR1 DFQATT, CDR2 SNEGSKA (reference sequence). CDR3 in amino acids: CSARGDRGRLRAFF. The CDR3 DNA sequence: TGCAGTGCTAGAGGGGACAGGGGGCGTTTGAGGGCTTTCTTT.

This clonotype was detected many times. This rearrangement joins TRBV7-2 to TRBJ1-5; 7 bases are a match to TRBD1. This CDR3 comprises 15 residues. With 5 bases clipped from V and 2 bases from J, the junction kept 6 bases outside the gene matches. Germline assignment: CDR1 SGHTA and CDR2 FQGNSA. CDR3: CASSTTGDRNQPQHF. CDR3 coding DNA: TGTGCCAGCAGCACCACAGGGGACCGCAATCAGCCCCAGCATTTT.

This clonotype was seen ten or more times. The rearrangement uses TRBV6-2 or TRBV6-3 and TRBJ1-1, with D maybe TRBD1 (6 bases). Trimming left V 6 bases short and J 3 bases short, with 11 bases between. Germline V lookup: CDR1 MNHEY, CDR2 SVGEGT. CDR3 size: 13 residues. CDR3 residues: CASRDSSDTEAFF. The CDR3 region has the DNA TGTGCCAGCAGGGACAGTTCAGACACTGAAGCTTTCTTT.

This clonotype was detected many times. The CDR3 sequence is CASSRNPYEQYF. The CDR3 DNA sequence: TGTGCCAGCAGTCGAAACCCGTACGAGCAGTACTTC. The V gene is TRBV28, the J gene TRBJ2-7; no clear D. V lost 5 bases, J lost 4 bases, and 9 bases lay in between. The CDR3 has 12 amino acids. Germline CDR1 reads MDHEN; CDR2 reads SYDVKM.

This clonotype was seen many times. The chain is built from TRBV2 and TRBJ1-1; D remains ambiguous. In germline, CDR1 is SNHLY, CDR2 FYNNEI. The germline V and J ends were trimmed by 6 bases and 7 bases, with 18 bases remaining between them. This CDR3 has 14 residues. DNA of the CDR3: TGTGCCAGCAGCGAGGGTTGGGTGGGGAATGAAGCTTTCTTT. It encodes CASSEGWVGNEAFF.

This clonotype was counted many times. The V gene is TRBV28, the J gene TRBJ1-5; 11 nucleotides agree with TRBD1. The CDR3 runs to 17 residues. CDR1 is MDHEN and CDR2 is SYDVKM in the germline V gene. Losses at the gene ends were 3 bases for V and 6 bases for J; bases not matched to a gene: 10. The CDR3 loop reads CASSFSPGQGAGQPQHF. The DNA of the CDR3 is TGTGCCAGCAGTTTCTCGCCCGGACAGGGGGCGGGTCAGCCCCAGCATTTT.

This clonotype was seen many times. The chain is built from TRBV5-5 and TRBJ1-2; D unclear. V was shortened by 0 bases and J by 1 base, with 7 bases between the two germline ends. The CDR3 extends over 14 amino acids. CDR1 is SGHKS and CDR2 is YYEKEE in the germline V gene (reference sequence). Here the CDR3 reads CASSLVGYNYGYTF. The CDR3 DNA reads TGTGCCAGCAGCTTGGTAGGGTATAACTATGGCTACACCTTC.

This clonotype was found many times. A much larger clone differs from this one at a single base, so this may be a read error. V usage is TRBV12-3 or TRBV12-4 and J usage is TRBJ1-1, with 8 positions matching TRBD1. With 6 bases clipped from V and 1 base from J, the junction kept 4 bases outside the gene matches. The CDR3 consists of 14 residues. This CDR3 reads CASRSTGANTEAFF. The CDR3 DNA is TGTGCCAGCAGATCGACAGGGGCGAACACTGAAGCTTTCTTT.

This clonotype was observed at least ten times. This chain joins TRBV7-2 and TRBJ1-2, with TRBD1 matching 7 bases. The CDR3 has 16 residues. After removal of 5 bases from V and 0 bases from J, the junction contained 9 bases not matched to a gene. Germline CDR1 and CDR2: SGHTA and FQGNSA. CDR3: CASSPQGRLANYGYTF. In nucleotides, the CDR3 is TGTGCCAGCAGCCCACAGGGGCGGCTAGCTAACTATGGCTACACCTTC.

This clonotype was picked up many times. The rearrangement joins TRBV20-1 to TRBJ2-7; a possible D gene is TRBD2 (6 bases). The CDR3 has 16 amino acids. V was shortened by 0 bases and J by 1 base, with 16 bases between the two germline ends. Looked up from germline, CDR1 is DFQATT and CDR2 is SNEGSKA (reference sequence). The DNA of the CDR3 is TGCAGTGCTAGAGATAGGCCCCGCGGGGTTTCCTACGAGCAGTACTTC. The encoded protein is CSARDRPRGVSYEQYF.

This clonotype was counted a few times. In DNA form, the CDR3 reads TGCAGCGTTCTAGGGACAGGGAGTACTTTCTCCTACAATGAGCAGTTCTTC. Translating it yields CSVLGTGSTFSYNEQFF. J is TRBJ2-1 and V is TRBV29-1; TRBD1 matches at 9 bases. V shed 5 bases and J 0 bases; nucleotides not matched to a gene: 11. Per germline, CDR1 SQVTM and CDR2 ANQGSEA. The CDR3 loop spans 17 amino acids.

This clonotype has a count of ten or more. The chain combines TRBV30 with TRBJ1-2, with a possible D match to TRBD1 (5 bases). The V gene lost 1 base and the J gene lost 4 bases, with 16 bases spanning the gap. The CDR3 length is 15 residues. The germline V gene encodes CDR1 GTSNPN and CDR2 SVGIG (reference sequence). The CDR3 protein is CAWSGRDGRSYGYTF. CDR3 bases: TGTGCCTGGAGTGGCCGGGACGGAAGAAGCTATGGCTACACCTTC.

This clonotype was counted ten times or more. The chain carries TRBV4-1 and TRBJ2-3; D is ambiguous. There are 15 residues in the CDR3. From germline, CDR1 is MGHRA and CDR2 YSYEKL. Trimming removed 1 base at V and 3 bases at J, with 11 bases between. CDR3 nucleotides: TGCGCCAGCAGCCAAGGGACCCCTGGGACAGATACGCAGTATTTT. Encoded protein: CASSQGTPGTDTQYF.